This TCR beta chain was found in a study of blood T cell repertoires in COVID-19. Cohorts were based on clinical histories the participants reported. Profiled with immunoSEQ multiplex PCR; TCRdb holds only in-frame clones, not every one. The data contain fewer than 300,000 clones, about nine tenths of them seen just once; the ten biggest clones take up approximately 2.5%. The CDR3 is 17 residues long. CDR1 and CDR2 from the germline V gene are SGHNT and YYREEE (reference sequence). V shed 3 bases and J shed 9 bases, with 25 bases lying between them. Sequencing input: PBMCs or T cells enriched from blood (not recorded which). The receptor comes from a woman in her 40s with acute COVID-19. This chain joins TRBV5-4 and TRBJ2-1; a weak D match, TRBD1 (8 bases). The CDR3 is CASSSIGQGGTQGEQFF. The DNA of the CDR3 is TGTGCCAGCAGCTCGATCGGACAGGGAGGGACTCAAGGTGAGCAGTTCTTC. Drawing the rest from reference TRBV5-4 and TRBJ2-1, the complete variable domain is ETGVTQSPTHLIKTRGQQVTLRCSSQSGHNTVSWYQQALGQGPQFIFQYYREEENGRGNFPPRFSGLQFPNYSSELNVNALELDDSALYLCASSSIGQGGTQGEQFFGPGTRLTVL.